These 26 T cell receptor beta chains were sequenced from one sample in a study of regulatory T cells in long-lasting Graves disease. CDR3-region Arm-PCR and iRepertoire HTBI primers produced the TCR beta libraries. MiXCR, run by TCRdb on the multiplex PCR reads, gives a single entry per CDR3 protein. The table has about 470,000 distinct CDR3 sequences, 15% seen once. As to time point: newly diagnosed GD, antithyroid drugs for less than 3 months. PBMC-derived RNA was used for the TCR library. These same records also appear under a second study, on T cells in Graves' hyperthyroidism and ophthalmopathy.

Sequences were derived from peripheral blood mononuclear cells (PBMCs), sampled at new diagnosis, from a patient treated with antithyroid drugs. Receptor source: a woman in her thirties with Graves disease.

The chain has TRBV6-6 and TRBJ2-7; D uncertain. CDR1 MNHNY and CDR2 SVGAGI come from the germline V gene (reference sequence). Deletions cut 3 bases from V and 0 bases from J, with 9 bases between. CDR3 size: 14 residues. The CDR3, as DNA: TGTGCCAGCAGTTATTCATCTAGCTCCTACGAGCAGTACTTC. Protein product: CASSYSSSSYEQYF.

This clonotype has a count of ten or more. The CDR3 protein is CASSHPLGQDYGYTF. CDR3 nucleotide sequence: TGTGCCAGCAGCCACCCGCTAGGACAGGACTATGGCTACACCTTC. J is TRBJ1-2 and V is TRBV3-1; TRBD1 matches at 7 bases. This CDR3 is 15 amino acids long. With 3 bases clipped from V and 3 bases from J, the junction kept 7 bases outside the gene matches. Germline V CDR1 and CDR2: LGHDT, YNNKEL (reference sequence).

This clonotype was detected many times. Written as DNA, the CDR3 is TGCAGTGCTATCCGGACAGGGGAAGAGACCCAGTACTTC. Translating it yields CSAIRTGEETQYF. The J gene is TRBJ2-5, the V gene TRBV20-1; 9 bases align to TRBD1. The CDR3 sequence is 13 residues long. The ends lost 4 bases at V and 3 bases at J; junction bases unmatched: 3. Looked up from germline, CDR1 is DFQATT and CDR2 is SNEGSKA (reference sequence).

This chain links TRBV9 with TRBJ2-7, with 13 bases aligning to TRBD2. Germline CDR1 SGDLS, CDR2 YYNGEE. There are 15 residues in the CDR3. J lost 7 bases, V lost 4 bases, and 8 bases had no gene match. The CDR3 nucleotides read TGTGCCAGCAGCCCCCCCGAGGGACTAGCGGGGGAGCAGTACTTC. It is translated as CASSPPEGLAGEQYF.

This clonotype was detected ten times or more. The gene calls are TRBV7-9 and TRBJ2-4; 7 nucleotides line up with TRBD2. The V and J ends lost 2 bases and 0 bases, in that order; junction bases with no gene match: 4. The germline V gene has CDR1 SEHNR and CDR2 FQNEAQ (reference sequence). CDR3 length: 16 amino acids. CDR3 protein: CASSLRGGIAKNIQYF. DNA for the CDR3: TGTGCCAGCAGCTTAAGGGGAGGGATAGCCAAAAACATTCAGTACTTC. Supplemented by reference TRBV7-9 and TRBJ2-4, the full variable domain reads DTGVSQNPRHKITKRGQNVTFRCDPISEHNRLYWYRQTLGQGPEFLTYFQNEAQLEKSRLLSDRFSAERPKGSFSTLEIQRTEQGDSAMYLCASSLRGGIAKNIQYFGAGTRLSVL.

There are a few counts of this clonotype. This chain links TRBV27 with TRBJ2-1, with 9 positions matching TRBD2. The germline V gene encodes CDR1 MNHEY and CDR2 SMNVEV (reference sequence). This CDR3 comprises 16 residues. J was trimmed by 4 bases and V by 2 bases; bases with no gene match: 6. The CDR3 loop reads CASSLGPSGKYNEQFF. The DNA of the CDR3 is TGTGCCAGCAGTTTAGGTCCTAGCGGGAAGTACAATGAGCAGTTCTTC.

The chain employs TRBV5-1 and TRBJ2-1, with TRBD2 matching 10 bases. The DNA end favors TRBJ2-5, so the J call may be wrong. There are 19 residues in the CDR3. Germline CDR1 is SGHRS and CDR2 is YFSETQ. CDR3 in amino acids: CASSRDPPPVAGGMETQYF. As DNA, the CDR3 is TGCGCCAGCAGCCGAGACCCACCCCCCGTAGCGGGAGGTATGGAGACCCAGTACTTC.

This clonotype was detected only a few times. The rearrangement links TRBV4-1 to TRBJ1-1, with D uncertain. The CDR3 has 13 residues. Trimming cost V 2 bases and J 11 bases, with 15 bases left between them. Germline V CDR1 and CDR2: MGHRA, YSYEKL. CDR3 region: CASSQTNRGVAFF. The CDR3, as DNA: TGCGCCAGCAGCCAAACTAACCGGGGTGTCGCTTTCTTT.

This clonotype appeared many times. J is TRBJ2-1 and V is TRBV27; 9 bases align to TRBD1. The J call could be wrong; TRBJ2-5 is a better fit for the DNA end. The CDR3 totals 16 residues. Germline loops: CDR1 MNHEY, CDR2 SMNVEV (reference sequence). In DNA, the CDR3 is TGTGCCAGCAGTTTATACAGGGGGCTGCGACAAGAGACCCAGTACTTC. It translates to CASSLYRGLRQETQYF.

The chain recombines TRBV19 with TRBJ1-2, with D perhaps matching TRBD1 (5 bases). The ends were cut back, 1 base at V and 3 bases at J, with 6 bases in the middle. The germline V gene has CDR1 LNHDA and CDR2 SQIVND (reference sequence). The CDR3 extends over 13 amino acids. CDR3 sequence: CASSIATDYGYTF. CDR3 nucleotide sequence: TGTGCCAGTAGTATAGCGACAGACTATGGCTACACCTTC.

This clonotype was picked up many times. The rearrangement links TRBV7-9 to TRBJ2-1; 10 nucleotides align to TRBD2. This CDR3 is 15 amino acids long. V lost 3 bases and J lost 6; bases outside the gene matches: 5. Germline CDR1 is SEHNR and CDR2 is FQNEAQ (reference sequence). The CDR3 is CASSLAGLATNEQFF. The DNA for the CDR3 is TGTGCCAGCAGCTTGGCGGGACTAGCGACCAATGAGCAGTTCTTC.

There are many counts of this clonotype. One end of the junction fails to match germline, which may point to a read error. The chain has TRBV20-1 and TRBJ2-1; TRBD2 agrees at 10 bases. CDR1 DFQATT and CDR2 SNEGSKA come from the germline V gene (reference sequence). The CDR3 covers 17 residues. CDR3 protein: CSAREGSGRASCNEQFF. The CDR3 coding sequence is TGCAGTGCTAGAGAGGGGAGCGGGAGGGCCTCCTGCAATGAGCAGTTCTTC.

A few counts support this clonotype. The chain links TRBV15 to TRBJ2-5; D not resolved. Trimming left V 2 bases short and J 5 bases short, with 6 bases between. The length of the CDR3 is 12 residues. Germline CDR1 is LNHNV and CDR2 is YYDKDF (reference sequence). The CDR3: CATSRLDETQYF. The CDR3 DNA is TGTGCCACCAGCAGACTTGATGAGACCCAGTACTTC.

This clonotype was seen at least ten times. The chain links TRBV30 to TRBJ1-2; TRBD1 might be the D (5 bases). Germline V lookup: CDR1 GTSNPN, CDR2 SVGIG (reference sequence). The CDR3 covers 11 residues. V lost 7 bases and J 2 bases, leaving 8 bases between the germline ends. The CDR3: CASQENYGYTF. CDR3 nucleotide sequence: TGTGCCTCACAGGAGAACTATGGCTACACCTTC.

This clonotype was seen more than once but under ten times. The rearrangement uses TRBV10-2 and TRBJ2-3; TRBD1 aligns across 8 bases. This CDR3 spans 15 amino acids. The V and J ends lost 4 bases and 3 bases, in that order; junction bases with no gene match: 6. The germline V gene encodes CDR1 WSHSY and CDR2 SAAADI. The CDR3 loop is CASSVLGQGTDTQYF. The CDR3 region has the DNA TGCGCCAGCAGTGTATTAGGACAGGGTACAGATACGCAGTATTTT.

The chain employs TRBV28 and TRBJ2-7; 13 bases align to TRBD2. The CDR3 contains 16 residues. Germline V gene data show CDR1 as MDHEN and CDR2 as SYDVKM. The V gene end was trimmed by 6 bases and the J gene end by 0 bases; junction bases not matched to a gene: 5. The DNA of the CDR3 is TGTGCCAGCAGAAGGGGGACTAGCGGGACCTCCTACGAGCAGTACTTC. This translates into CASRRGTSGTSYEQYF. Variable domain in full (rest from reference TRBV28 and TRBJ2-7): DVKVTQSSRYLVKRTGEKVFLECVQDMDHENMFWYRQDPGLGLRLIYFSYDVKMKEKGDIPEGYSVSREKKERFSLILESASTNQTSMYLCASRRGTSGTSYEQYFGPGTRLTVT.

The J gene is TRBJ2-1, the V gene TRBV11-2, with 11 bases matching TRBD2. The CDR3 contains 15 residues. V trimming: 2 bases; J trimming: 10 bases; junction bases outside the gene matches: 7. The germline CDR1 and CDR2 sequences are SGHAT and FQNNGV. The CDR3 nucleotides are TGTGCCAGCAGCTTAAGTTCGCTAGCGGGAGGAGAGCAGTTCTTC. It encodes CASSLSSLAGGEQFF.

This clonotype was counted many times. The chain couples TRBV20-1 to TRBJ2-1; 12 nucleotides agree with TRBD2. The CDR3 extends over 15 amino acids. Germline values: CDR1 DFQATT, CDR2 SNEGSKA (reference sequence). V dropped 0 bases and J dropped 10; count of bases not matched to a gene: 7. CDR3 in DNA: TGCAGTGCTAGAGAAGGACTAGCGGGAACGGGGGAGCAGTTCTTC. The encoded protein is CSAREGLAGTGEQFF.

On this clonotype itself: A much larger clone differs by one base, so this may be a read error. Since no conserved phenylalanine or tryptophan closes the CDR3, a read error is the likely cause. CDR3 DNA sequence: TGCAGTGCTAGGAGGGGAGGAAACTACAATGAGCAGTTCTGC. Amino acids: CSARRGGNYNEQFC. This chain links TRBV20-1 with TRBJ2-1; tentative D call: TRBD2 (6 bases). This CDR3 comprises 14 residues. Germline CDR1 reads DFQATT; CDR2 reads SNEGSKA (reference sequence). V was shortened by 3 bases and J by 3 bases, with 12 bases between the two germline ends.

This clonotype has a count of ten or more. The chain carries TRBV5-5 and TRBJ2-3; the D is unclear. Germline V lookup: CDR1 SGHKS, CDR2 YYEKEE (reference sequence). The CDR3 contains 13 residues. V lost 4 bases and J 6 bases, leaving 12 bases between the germline ends. In nucleotides, the CDR3 is TGTGCCAGCAGCCCTCAGAGCCAGGATACGCAGTATTTT. This sequence encodes CASSPQSQDTQYF.

Notes on this clonotype: One junction end does not reproduce the germline sequence, and a read error may be involved. The chain has TRBV12-5 and TRBJ2-6, with TRBD1 identical over 9 bases. Germline V gene sequence: CDR1 LGHNT, CDR2 FRNRAP. The CDR3 spans 19 residues. The CDR3: CASGLRSGQGFSEANVLTF. As DNA, the CDR3 is TGTGCTAGTGGTTTGCGTTCCGGACAGGGGTTCTCTGAGGCCAACGTCCTGACTTTC.

Ten or more counts support this clonotype. The V call is TRBV20-1, the J call TRBJ2-7, with D hard to call. The germline gives CDR1 DFQATT, CDR2 SNEGSKA (reference sequence). The germline V and J ends were trimmed by 6 bases and 1 base, with 13 bases remaining between them. This CDR3 has 13 residues. The CDR3 DNA follows: TGCAGTGCCCCGGGCGGAACGTCCTACGAGCAGTACTTC. Amino acids: CSAPGGTSYEQYF.

The chain couples TRBV2 to TRBJ1-3; TRBD1 aligns across 8 bases. V lost 4 bases to trimming and J lost 2 bases; unmatched junction nucleotides: 1. The CDR3 sequence is 14 residues long. Germline V CDR1 and CDR2: SNHLY, FYNNEI. The CDR3 reads CASSGTGTGNTIYF. The CDR3 coding sequence is TGTGCCAGCAGTGGGACAGGGACTGGAAACACCATATATTTT.

Regarding this clonotype: This could be a read error, since a much larger clone is one nucleotide away. J is TRBJ2-3 and V is TRBV28; D is unclear. The DNA end is more similar to TRBJ1-5, so the J call may be wrong. Germline V gene data show CDR1 as MDHEN and CDR2 as SYDVKM. The CDR3 loop spans 14 amino acids. CDR3 coding DNA: TGTGCCGGGCTAGCGGGAGTGCCCACAGATACGCAGCATTTT. Protein sequence: CAGLAGVPTDTQHF.

In its sample, this clonotype was seen many times. This chain uses TRBV28 with TRBJ1-5; a weak D match, TRBD1 (5 bases). Trimming took 3 bases from V and 1 from J, leaving 10 bases between them. Germline CDR1 MDHEN, CDR2 SYDVKM. There are 15 residues in the CDR3. The CDR3 protein is CASSFGGTSNQPQHF. The CDR3 nucleotides are TGTGCCAGCAGTTTCGGTGGGACGAGCAATCAGCCCCAGCATTTT. Combining the CDR3 with reference TRBV28 and TRBJ1-5 gives the whole variable domain DVKVTQSSRYLVKRTGEKVFLECVQDMDHENMFWYRQDPGLGLRLIYFSYDVKMKEKGDIPEGYSVSREKKERFSLILESASTNQTSMYLCASSFGGTSNQPQHFGDGTRLSIL.

In its sample, this clonotype was seen many times. This chain joins TRBV20-1 and TRBJ2-7; D may be TRBD2 (5 bases). This CDR3 has 13 amino acids. Trimming shortened V by 5 bases and J by 0 bases, and 11 bases separated the two germline ends. Germline V gene lookup returns CDR1 DFQATT and CDR2 SNEGSKA (reference sequence). This CDR3 is CSAEGESSYEQYF. For the CDR3, the DNA is TGCAGTGCTGAGGGTGAGAGCTCCTACGAGCAGTACTTC.